These T cell receptor beta chains were read from a single sample in a study of cytomegalovirus exposure and HLA in healthy donors. Profiled with immunoSEQ multiplex PCR; TCRdb holds only in-frame clones, not every one. The table records over 95,000 clones, around three quarters of them present only once. The material sequenced was PBMCs. All receptors derive from a female donor in good health and CMV-seronegative. CDR3s include the opening cysteine and the closing phenylalanine or tryptophan. Fields, in order: J gene, V gene, CDR3 length, CDR3 protein.

>TRBJ1-1|TRBV9|14
CASSVDRLGGEAFF
>TRBJ1-2|TRBV19|14
CASSISGALWGYTF
>TRBJ2-5|TRBV11-3|15
CASSVGQGRGETQYF
>TRBJ2-1|TRBV18|12
CASSQERGQQFF
>TRBJ1-2|TRBV19|13
CASKGNGVYGYTF
>TRBJ2-7|TRBV6-5|15
CASSYFAGGLSEQYF
>TRBJ2-7|TRBV25-1|13
CASRGPGGNEQYF
>TRBJ2-3|TRBV5-6|12
CASSLDIATQYF
>TRBJ2-5|TRBV5-1|14
CASSLYSTQETQYF
>TRBJ1-2|TRBV27|15
CASSPTLTGVRGYTF
>TRBJ1-1|TRBV25-1|14
CASSEPGGSTEAFF
>TRBJ2-3|TRBV27|15
CASRRTSGGLYTQYF
>TRBJ1-1|TRBV19|13
CASSTNLNTEAFF
>TRBJ2-3|TRBV13|15
CASTPLRSTGDTQYF
>TRBJ2-5|TRBV7-9|17
CASSPDVAGGPQETQYF
>TRBJ1-4|TRBV30|12
CAWSPGGEKLFF
>TRBJ1-2|TRBV5-6|15
CASSWGQGAWNGYTF
>TRBJ2-2|TRBV30|17
CAWSGGGGAKVAGELFF
>TRBJ1-1|TRBV27|14
CASSLGQQNTEAFF
>TRBJ1-5|TRBV6-6|13
CASSYYGDQPQHF
>TRBJ2-7|TRBV5-1|13
CASSGEGVYEQYF
>TRBJ2-1|TRBV6-5|15
CASSEGGGGFNEQFF
>TRBJ2-2|TRBV19|14
CASSSTGRSGELFF
>TRBJ1-5|TRBV30|15
CAWSGGRGSNQPQHF
>-|TRBV29-1|12
CSVAQGRSEQYF
>TRBJ2-5|TRBV5-1|12
CASSLPQETQYF
>TRBJ1-5|TRBV5-6|13
CASGFGGGQPQHF
>TRBJ2-3|TRBV10-3|15
CASSVGGGFTDTQYF
>TRBJ2-7|TRBV5-1|15
CASSLVGTGTYEQYF
>TRBJ1-5|TRBV28|16
CASSLSQGARNQPQHF
>TRBJ2-6|TRBV5-1|13
CASSPGGANVLTF
>TRBJ1-3|TRBV9|16
CASSVAEGAMGNTIYF
>TRBJ1-5|TRBV19|12
CASSFGNQPQHF
>TRBJ2-7|TRBV9|14
CASSPVGTGPEQYF
>TRBJ2-1|TRBV11-2|14
CASSLGGIYNEQFF
>TRBJ2-1|TRBV5-8|15
CASSTSGGFRSEQFF
>TRBJ2-6|TRBV10-1|17
CASSEAGTGAGANVLTF
>TRBJ1-2|TRBV4-3|14
CASSQDLASYGYTF
>TRBJ1-5|TRBV10-3|15
CATTGTGRSNQPQHF
>TRBJ2-7|TRBV7-9|13
CASSDMPDYEQYF
>TRBJ1-5|TRBV5-1|15
CASSPDSYSNQPQHF